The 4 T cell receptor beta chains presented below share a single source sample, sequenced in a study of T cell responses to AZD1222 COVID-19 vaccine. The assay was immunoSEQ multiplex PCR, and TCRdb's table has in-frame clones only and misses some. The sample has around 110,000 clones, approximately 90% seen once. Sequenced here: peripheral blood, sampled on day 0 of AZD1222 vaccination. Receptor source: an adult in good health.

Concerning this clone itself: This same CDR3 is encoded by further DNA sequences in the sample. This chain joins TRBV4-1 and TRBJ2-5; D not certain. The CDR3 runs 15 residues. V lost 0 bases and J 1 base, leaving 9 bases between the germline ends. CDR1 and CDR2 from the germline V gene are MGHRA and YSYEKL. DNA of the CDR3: TGCGCCAGCAGCCAAGATGGCAGCAGCCAAGAGACCCAGTACTTC. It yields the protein CASSQDGSSQETQYF.

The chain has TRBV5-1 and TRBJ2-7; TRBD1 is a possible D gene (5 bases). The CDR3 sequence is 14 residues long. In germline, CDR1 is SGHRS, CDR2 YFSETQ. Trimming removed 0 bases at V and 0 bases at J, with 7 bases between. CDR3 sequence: CASSLDRSSYEQYF. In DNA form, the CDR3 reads TGCGCCAGCAGCTTGGACAGGAGCTCCTACGAGCAGTACTTC.

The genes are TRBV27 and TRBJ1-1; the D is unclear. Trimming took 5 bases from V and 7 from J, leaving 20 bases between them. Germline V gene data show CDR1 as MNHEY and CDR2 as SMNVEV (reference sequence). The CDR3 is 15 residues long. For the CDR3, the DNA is TGTGCCAGCAGTCCTGACGGGTCGGCACTGATTGAAGCTTTCTTT. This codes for CASSPDGSALIEAFF.

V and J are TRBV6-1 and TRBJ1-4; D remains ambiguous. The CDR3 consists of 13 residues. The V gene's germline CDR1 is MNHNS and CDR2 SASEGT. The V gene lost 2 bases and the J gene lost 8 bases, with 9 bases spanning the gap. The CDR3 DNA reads TGTGCCAGCAGTGAAAAGAGAGACGAAAAACTGTTTTTT. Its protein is CASSEKRDEKLFF.